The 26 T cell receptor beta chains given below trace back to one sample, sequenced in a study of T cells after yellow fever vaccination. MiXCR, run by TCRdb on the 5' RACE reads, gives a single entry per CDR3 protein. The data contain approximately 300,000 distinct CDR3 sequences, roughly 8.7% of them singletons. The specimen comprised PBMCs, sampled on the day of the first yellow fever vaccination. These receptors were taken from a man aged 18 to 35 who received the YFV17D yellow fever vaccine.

CDR3 in amino acids: CSASPGLAFGEQYF. CDR3 bases: TGCAGTGCTAGCCCGGGACTAGCTTTCGGCGAGCAGTACTTC. The genes are TRBV20-1 and TRBJ2-7; 9 bases are shared with TRBD2. Germline V gene sequence: CDR1 DFQATT, CDR2 SNEGSKA (reference sequence). This CDR3 is 14 amino acids long. The J segment lost 6 bases and the V segment lost 3 bases, leaving 9 bases of the junction unmatched.

The chain's CDR3 is CATSGGGYETQYF. The CDR3 nucleotides read TGTGCCACCTCTGGGGGGGGGTACGAGACCCAGTACTTC. The chain has TRBV6-1 and TRBJ2-5; 7 nucleotides align to TRBD2. The V gene's germline CDR1 is MNHNS and CDR2 SASEGT. This CDR3 comprises 13 residues. The trim removed 10 bases at V and 5 bases at J, leaving 10 bases unmatched.

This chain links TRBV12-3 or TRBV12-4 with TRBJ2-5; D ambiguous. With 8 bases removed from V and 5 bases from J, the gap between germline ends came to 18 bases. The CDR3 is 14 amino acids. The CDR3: CASGQAGRPETQYF. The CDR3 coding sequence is TGTGCCAGCGGGCAGGCTGGGCGCCCCGAGACCCAGTACTTC.

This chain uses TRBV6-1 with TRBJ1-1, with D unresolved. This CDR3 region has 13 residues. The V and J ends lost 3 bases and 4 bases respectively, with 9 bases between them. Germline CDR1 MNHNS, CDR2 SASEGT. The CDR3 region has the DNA TGTGCCAGCAGTGAGGGCAGGATCACTGAAGCTTTCTTT. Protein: CASSEGRITEAFF.

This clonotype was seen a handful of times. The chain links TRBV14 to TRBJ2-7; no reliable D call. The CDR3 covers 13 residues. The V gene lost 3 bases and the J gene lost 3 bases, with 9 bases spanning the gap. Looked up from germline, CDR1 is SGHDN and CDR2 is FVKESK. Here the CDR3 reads CASSHFDGYEQYF. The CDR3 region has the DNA TGTGCCAGCAGCCATTTCGACGGCTACGAGCAGTACTTC.

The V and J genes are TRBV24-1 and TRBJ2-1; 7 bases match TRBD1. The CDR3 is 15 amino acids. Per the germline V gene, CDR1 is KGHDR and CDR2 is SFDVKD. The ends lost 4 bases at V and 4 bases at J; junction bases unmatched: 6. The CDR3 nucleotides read TGTGCCACCAGTGAAGGGACAGCAGGTTACAATGAGCAGTTCTTC. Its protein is CATSEGTAGYNEQFF.

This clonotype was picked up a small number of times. The CDR3 protein is CASRLGASSYNEQFF. The CDR3 DNA follows: TGTGCCAGCAGGTTGGGGGCAAGCTCCTACAATGAGCAGTTCTTC. The V and J genes are TRBV6-5 and TRBJ2-1; possible D gene TRBD1, 6 bases. Trimming removed 6 bases from V and 0 bases from J, with 12 bases in between. CDR1 is MNHEY and CDR2 is SVGAGI in the germline V gene. This CDR3 spans 15 amino acids.

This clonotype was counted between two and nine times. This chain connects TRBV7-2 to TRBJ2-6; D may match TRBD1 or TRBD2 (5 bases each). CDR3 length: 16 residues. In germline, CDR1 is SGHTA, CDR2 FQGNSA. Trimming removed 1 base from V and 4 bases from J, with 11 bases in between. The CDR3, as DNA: TGTGCCAGCAGCTTAGGGGGGACGCGGGGGGCCAACGTCCTGACTTTC. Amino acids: CASSLGGTRGANVLTF.

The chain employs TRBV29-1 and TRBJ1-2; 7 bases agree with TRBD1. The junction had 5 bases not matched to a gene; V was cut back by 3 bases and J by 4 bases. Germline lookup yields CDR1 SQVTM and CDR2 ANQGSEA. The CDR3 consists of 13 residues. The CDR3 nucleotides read TGCAGCGTTGAGGGACAGAAGACCTATGGCTACACCTTC. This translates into CSVEGQKTYGYTF.

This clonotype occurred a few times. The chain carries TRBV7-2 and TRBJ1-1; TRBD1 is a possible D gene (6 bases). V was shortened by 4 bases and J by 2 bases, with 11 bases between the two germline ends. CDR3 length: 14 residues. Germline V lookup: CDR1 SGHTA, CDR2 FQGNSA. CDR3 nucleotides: TGTGCCAGCAGCTATAAGGGGGTAAACACTGAAGCTTTCTTT. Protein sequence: CASSYKGVNTEAFF.

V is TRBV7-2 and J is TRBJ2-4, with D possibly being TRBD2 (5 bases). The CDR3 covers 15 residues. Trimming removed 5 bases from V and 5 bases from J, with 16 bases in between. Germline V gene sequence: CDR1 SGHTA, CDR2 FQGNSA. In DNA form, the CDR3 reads TGTGCCAGCAGCCCCTCCGAGGGCGCCCAAAACATTCAGTACTTC. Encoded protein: CASSPSEGAQNIQYF. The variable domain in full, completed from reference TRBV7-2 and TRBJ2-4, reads GAGVSQSPSNKVTEKGKDVELRCDPISGHTALYWYRQSLGQGLEFLIYFQGNSAPDKSGLPSDRFSAERTGGSVSTLTIQRTQQEDSAVYLCASSPSEGAQNIQYFGAGTRLSVL.

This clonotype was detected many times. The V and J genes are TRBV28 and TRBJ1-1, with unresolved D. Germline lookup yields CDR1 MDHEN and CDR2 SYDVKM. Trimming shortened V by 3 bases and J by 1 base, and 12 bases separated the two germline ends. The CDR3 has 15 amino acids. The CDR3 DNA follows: TGTGCCAGCAGTTTGAGGTTTAGGAGGAACACTGAAGCTTTCTTT. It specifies CASSLRFRRNTEAFF.

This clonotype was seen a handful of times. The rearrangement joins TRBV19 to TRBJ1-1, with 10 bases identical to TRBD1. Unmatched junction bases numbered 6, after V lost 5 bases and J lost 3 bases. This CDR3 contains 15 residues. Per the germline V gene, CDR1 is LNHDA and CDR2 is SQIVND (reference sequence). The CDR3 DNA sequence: TGTGCCAGTAGTTCCTGGACAGGGGGGGACACTGAAGCTTTCTTT. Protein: CASSSWTGGDTEAFF.

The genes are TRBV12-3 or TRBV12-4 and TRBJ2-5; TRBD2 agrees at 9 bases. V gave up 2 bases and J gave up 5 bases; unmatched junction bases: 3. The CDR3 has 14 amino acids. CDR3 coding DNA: TGTGCCAGCAGTTTAAGTAGCGGGGGTGAGACCCAGTACTTC. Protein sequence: CASSLSSGGETQYF.

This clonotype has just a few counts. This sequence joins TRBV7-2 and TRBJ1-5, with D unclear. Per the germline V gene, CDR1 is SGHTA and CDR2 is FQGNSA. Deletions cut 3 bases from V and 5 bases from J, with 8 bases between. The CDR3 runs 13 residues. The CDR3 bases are TGTGCCAGCAGCTTCACCCAAGATCAGCCCCAGCATTTT. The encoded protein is CASSFTQDQPQHF.

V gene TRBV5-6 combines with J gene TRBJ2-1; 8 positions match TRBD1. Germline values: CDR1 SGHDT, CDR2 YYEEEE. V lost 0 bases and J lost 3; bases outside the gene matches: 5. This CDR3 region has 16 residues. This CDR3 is CASSLVGGQDYNEQFF. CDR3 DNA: TGTGCCAGCAGCTTGGTGGGGGGACAGGACTACAATGAGCAGTTCTTC.

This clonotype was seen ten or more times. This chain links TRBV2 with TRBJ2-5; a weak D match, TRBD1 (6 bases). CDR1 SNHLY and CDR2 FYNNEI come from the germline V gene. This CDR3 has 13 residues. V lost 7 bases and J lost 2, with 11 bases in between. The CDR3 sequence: CASTGGQQETQYF. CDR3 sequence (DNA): TGTGCCAGCACCGGAGGACAGCAAGAGACCCAGTACTTC.

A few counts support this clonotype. CDR3 residues: CAWSVQNYGYTF. The CDR3 DNA reads as TGTGCCTGGAGCGTTCAGAACTATGGCTACACCTTC. This chain connects TRBV30 to TRBJ1-2; no firm D call. The CDR3 totals 12 residues. The V end was cut by 3 bases, the J end by 2 bases, with 7 bases between. The V gene's germline CDR1 is GTSNPN and CDR2 SVGIG (reference sequence).

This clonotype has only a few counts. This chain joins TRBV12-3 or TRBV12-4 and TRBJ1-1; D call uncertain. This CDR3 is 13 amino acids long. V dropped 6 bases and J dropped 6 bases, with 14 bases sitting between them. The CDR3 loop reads CASSLLGGAEAFF. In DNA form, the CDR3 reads TGTGCCAGCAGCCTGCTTGGAGGAGCTGAAGCTTTCTTT.

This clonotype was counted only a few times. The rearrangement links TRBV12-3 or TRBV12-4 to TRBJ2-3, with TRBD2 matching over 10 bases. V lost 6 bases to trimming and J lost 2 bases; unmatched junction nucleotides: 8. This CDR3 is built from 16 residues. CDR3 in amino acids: CASSQLAGIYTDTQYF. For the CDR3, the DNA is TGTGCCAGCAGCCAACTAGCGGGGATATACACAGATACGCAGTATTTT.

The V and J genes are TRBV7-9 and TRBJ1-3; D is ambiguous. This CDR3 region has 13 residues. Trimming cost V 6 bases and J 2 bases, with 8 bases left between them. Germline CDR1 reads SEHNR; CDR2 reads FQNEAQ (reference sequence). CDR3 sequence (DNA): TGTGCCAGCAGATTCGCGACTGGAAACACCATATATTTT. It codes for CASRFATGNTIYF.

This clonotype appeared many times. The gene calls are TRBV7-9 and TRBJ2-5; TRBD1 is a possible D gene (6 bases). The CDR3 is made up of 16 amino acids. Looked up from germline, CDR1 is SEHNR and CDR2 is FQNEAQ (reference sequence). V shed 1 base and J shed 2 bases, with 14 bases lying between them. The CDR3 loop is CASSLVAKTGQETQYF. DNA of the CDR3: TGTGCCAGCAGCTTAGTGGCCAAAACAGGGCAAGAGACCCAGTACTTC.

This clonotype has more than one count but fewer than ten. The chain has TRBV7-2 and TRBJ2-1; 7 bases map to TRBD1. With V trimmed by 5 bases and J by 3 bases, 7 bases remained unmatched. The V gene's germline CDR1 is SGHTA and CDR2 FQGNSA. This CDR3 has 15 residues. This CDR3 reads CASSTRQGRYNEQFF. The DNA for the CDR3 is TGTGCCAGCAGCACCCGACAGGGTCGCTACAATGAGCAGTTCTTC.

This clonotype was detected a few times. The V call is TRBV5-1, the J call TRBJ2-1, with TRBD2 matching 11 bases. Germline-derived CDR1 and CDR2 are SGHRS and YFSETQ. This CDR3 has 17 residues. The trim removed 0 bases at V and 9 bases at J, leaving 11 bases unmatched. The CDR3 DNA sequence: TGCGCCAGCAGCTTGGCGGGTAGCGGGGGGGCCCGCACTGAGCAGTTCTTC. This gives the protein CASSLAGSGGARTEQFF.

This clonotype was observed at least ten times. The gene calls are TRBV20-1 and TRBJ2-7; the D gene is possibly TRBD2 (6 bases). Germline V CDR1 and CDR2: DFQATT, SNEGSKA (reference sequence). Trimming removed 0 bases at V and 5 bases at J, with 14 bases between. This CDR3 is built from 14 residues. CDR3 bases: TGCAGTGCTAGAGATGTGGAGGGGAGAAACGAGCAGTACGTC. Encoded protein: CSARDVEGRNEQYV.

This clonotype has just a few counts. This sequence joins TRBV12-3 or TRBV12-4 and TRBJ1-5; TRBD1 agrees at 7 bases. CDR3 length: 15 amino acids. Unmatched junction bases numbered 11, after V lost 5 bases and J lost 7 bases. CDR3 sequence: CASSLRDSQYQPQHF. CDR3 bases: TGTGCCAGCAGTCTCAGGGACAGTCAATACCAGCCCCAGCATTTT.